The clone carrying this T cell receptor beta chain was observed a handful of times. The antigen is undetermined. This sample was taken from a study of T-cell reconstitution after alpha-beta-depleted transplantation in children. Study-wide results and limits: About two months after transplant, alpha-beta T cells reportedly came from several hundred expanded graft clones. At day 60, the high TCRbeta diversity found in some patients originated from recipient T cells and thymic progenitors that had survived.

Unique molecular identifiers tagged the TCRbeta library. MiXCR, applied by TCRdb to the PCR reads, yields one record per CDR3 protein. The sample lists fewer than 700,000 distinct CDR3 sequences, 10% to 15% occurring once. Per germline, CDR1 MNHEY and CDR2 SVGEGT. J gave up 6 bases and V 4 bases, and 6 bases lay outside the gene matches. The CDR3 has 14 residues. The chain has TRBV6-2 or TRBV6-3 and TRBJ2-7; 10 bases agree with TRBD2. The sequences come from PBMCs, mostly from graft donor cells, collected 360 days after TCRalphabeta/CD19-depleted stem cell transplant. This clonotype originated in a male patient younger than 18 who had a stem cell transplant for acute myeloid leukemia, so the T cells may come from the graft donor. The CDR3 region is CASSSPGLASEQYF. Written as DNA, the CDR3 is TGTGCCAGCAGTTCCCCGGGACTAGCGTCCGAGCAGTACTTC.